The clone carrying this TCR beta chain turned up a few times. Antigen specificity is unknown. TCRdb keeps only in-frame clones here, not all; method: immunoSEQ multiplex PCR. Of 130,000 or so clones detected, 70% to 90% appear once; the ten largest clones hold roughly a quarter. This entry belongs to a study of T cell responses to AZD1222 COVID-19 vaccine. The study's findings and limits: Two AZD1222 doses significantly raised spike-specific TCR breadth and depth over controls. Females outnumbered males among donors, who were mostly white British; clonal diversity was possibly underestimated.

The source material was peripheral blood, sampled on day 0 of AZD1222 vaccination. This clonotype was obtained from an adult in good health.

CDR3 protein: CASSQEGAGQYF. In DNA form, the CDR3 reads TGTGCCAGCAGCCAAGAAGGGGCAGGGCAGTACTTC. The gene calls are TRBV3-1 (or the pseudogene TRBV3-2) and TRBJ2-7, with D perhaps matching TRBD1 (5 bases). The CDR3 has 12 amino acids. V shed 0 bases and J shed 9 bases, with 9 bases lying between them. Germline V gene sequence: CDR1 LGHDT, CDR2 YNNKEL (reference sequence).